This T cell receptor beta chain originates from a study of T cell responses to AZD1222 COVID-19 vaccine. TCRdb keeps only in-frame clones here, not all; method: immunoSEQ multiplex PCR. Of just under 150,000 clones listed, approximately 90% are singletons. Study-level results: Sampling that yielded the repertoires occurred only after the peak T cell response. The breadth and depth of Spike-specific TCRs increased once two AZD1222 doses had been given. Baseline testing showed seropositivity in only 6 or 7 AZD1222 recipients. Donors were chiefly white British, with a greater number of females, and clonal diversity was perhaps underestimated.

V shed 2 bases and J 0 bases; nucleotides not matched to a gene: 10. Germline V gene data show CDR1 as MDHEN and CDR2 as SYDVKM. This CDR3 region has 18 residues. As to this clone: Its specificity is unknown.

The receptor was isolated from an adult who received the AZD1222 COVID-19 vaccine. The input for sequencing was peripheral blood, taken 28 days after the second AZD1222 dose. This chain uses TRBV28 with TRBJ1-5; 7 bases fit TRBD1. CDR3 sequence: CASSLGETGFYSNQPQHF. The DNA for the CDR3 is TGTGCCAGCAGTTTAGGGGAGACAGGGTTTTATAGCAATCAGCCCCAGCATTTT.